This T cell receptor (beta chain) was recovered during a study of T cells after somatic rescue of genetic block. From germline, CDR1 is LGHNA and CDR2 YNFKEQ. Trimming took off 0 bases at V and 6 bases at J, with 14 bases between the two ends. The CDR3 totals 16 residues. Profiled with immunoSEQ multiplex PCR; TCRdb holds only in-frame clones, not every one. The sample has approximately 11,000 clones, 78% seen once. The receptor was isolated from a boy younger than 18. The sequenced sample consisted of peripheral blood mononuclear cells (PBMCs). V gene TRBV4-2 combines with J gene TRBJ2-2, with D unresolved. The CDR3 bases are TGTGCCAGCAGCCAAGATTGGAGAGTTGGGCCCGGGGAGCTGTTTTTT. Translated: CASSQDWRVGPGELFF.